The T cell receptor (beta chain) described here comes from a study of T cell responses to AZD1222 COVID-19 vaccine. Study-wide results and limits: Spike-specific TCR depth and breadth grew after two AZD1222 doses. Among the donors, most were white British and more were female, and clonal diversity was possibly underestimated. Regions left unmutated in variants are reportedly the target of nearly half of spike-specific TCRs. The CD4 TCRs associated with vaccination extended across spike and predominated at 160-218 and 743-854.

Concerning this clone: Antigen: not known.

Produced via immunoSEQ multiplex PCR; TCRdb's table is partial and in-frame only. This table holds roughly 180,000 clones, approximately 87% found once. The germline V gene has CDR1 LNHDA and CDR2 SQIVND (reference sequence). Trimming left V 1 base short and J 7 bases short, with 5 bases between. The CDR3 is made up of 13 amino acids. The chain employs TRBV19 and TRBJ1-6, with D unresolved. This receptor was identified in an adult in good health. Material: peripheral blood, obtained on day 0 of MenACWY control vaccination. In nucleotides, the CDR3 is TGTGCCAGTAGTATAGGCCCGAATTCACCCCTCCACTTT. The encoded protein is CASSIGPNSPLHF.